This T cell receptor beta chain was documented in a study of cytomegalovirus exposure and HLA in healthy donors. To note about this clone: No antigen is known for it.

Germline V lookup: CDR1 LNHDA, CDR2 SQIVND (reference sequence). The V and J ends lost 6 bases and 2 bases, in that order; junction bases with no gene match: 8. The CDR3 totals 16 residues. 60 Vbeta and 13 Jbeta primers were used in PCR. Data came from immunoSEQ multiplex PCR; TCRdb stores just in-frame clones and leaves some out. Found here are 85,000 to 90,000 clones, 90% of them singletons; the top ten hold 2% to 2.5%. Regarding the study as a whole: When a later analysis was performed, an Asian-associated ancestry cluster reportedly had fewer N-insertions than the roughly 730-donor mean.

This receptor was identified in a man between 18 and 29 years old in good health and CMV-seronegative. V and J are TRBV19 and TRBJ1-5; 9 nucleotides agree with TRBD1. The sample was PBMCs. This CDR3 reads CASRTKGQGGNQPQHF. Written as DNA, the CDR3 is TGTGCCAGTAGGACCAAGGGACAGGGAGGCAATCAGCCCCAGCATTTT. The variable domain in full, with the rest retrieved from reference TRBV19 and TRBJ1-5, is DGGITQSPKYLFRKEGQNVTLSCEQNLNHDAMYWYRQDPGQGLRLIYYSQIVNDFQKGDIAEGYSVSREKKESFPLTVTSAQKNPTAFYLCASRTKGQGGNQPQHFGDGTRLSIL.